What follows is one T cell receptor (beta chain) and its context. Produced via immunoSEQ multiplex PCR; TCRdb's table is partial and in-frame only. The sample consists of more than 90,000 clones, 93% of them appearing once. This specimen comes from a study of Tregs in tolerant kidney transplant recipients. Mixed chimerism was transient after nonmyeloablative marrow transplants from related graft donors. Thawed PBMCs were FACS-sorted into unstimulated CD4+CD25+CD127- regulatory T cells, CD4+CD25- non-regulatory cells, CD4 and CD8 cells. This clonotype was obtained from a human patient who received a combined kidney and bone marrow transplant. Some T cells may have come from the graft donor. The sample in question was CD4+ T cells from blood (PBMCs), obtained 12 months after the transplant.

CDR3 sequence reads: CASRERTSGAYNEQFF. DNA of the CDR3: TGTGCCAGCAGGGAACGGACTAGCGGCGCCTACAATGAGCAGTTCTTC. The chain couples TRBV2 to TRBJ2-1; 10 positions agree with TRBD2. This CDR3 contains 16 residues. After removal of 6 bases from V and 2 bases from J, the junction contained 7 bases not matched to a gene. CDR1 and CDR2 (germline): SNHLY, FYNNEI.